The entry below gives a single T cell receptor (beta chain) sequence along with its context. Its antigen is still unknown. CDR1 and CDR2, per the germline V gene, are MNHEY and SVGAGI. The V end gives up 4 bases and the J end 1 base, leaving 5 bases in the junction not matched to a gene. The CDR3 covers 16 residues, taking in both the cysteine and the phenylalanine. Only CDR3 DNA remains: 48 bases, in frame from the first base. The cohort was made up of 666 healthy bone marrow donors. At the time of sampling, every cohort member was nominally healthy, though immune exposures that went unrecorded were likely present. The donor was CMV seronegative and was included in the group of about 350 seronegative cohort members. Every donor gave a peripheral blood sample, and the peripheral blood mononuclear cells from that sample were used for TCR beta sequencing. The Qiagen DNeasy Blood Extraction Kit was used to extract genomic DNA from the blood cell samples.

This sample was taken from a study of cytomegalovirus exposure and HLA in healthy donors (dated by TCRdb to about 2017). Looking at the study overall: An earlier analysis of approximately 640 of the donors reported about 250 Gb of sequence data and roughly 100 million unique TCR beta sequences from 150 million to 200 million T cells. Roughly 300 gigabases of sequencing data and around 85 million unique TCR sequences made up an early release that covered fewer than 650 HLA-typed donors. Among the roughly 390 genotyped donors, under 90% belonged to the genetic ancestry cluster associated with self-reported Caucasian donors. The study aimed to test whether signatures of past pathogen exposure could be identified by cataloging public T cell receptors. Using immunosequencing, the study profiled T cell repertoires from roughly 650 subjects and related those repertoires to cytomegalovirus serostatus. Along with the approximately 650-subject first cohort, a separate validation cohort of over a hundred different subjects was used. The study combined high-throughput TCR immunosequencing, statistical association of individual TCRs with disease status, and machine learning to predict cytomegalovirus infection status. To study patterns of TCR occurrence, a later analysis re-analyzed previously published TCR beta repertoires from around 670 donors and added high-resolution HLA genotyping. In the later analysis, no new phenotypic data were used to find candidate immune exposures; instead, reliance was placed on TCR beta sequences and their occurrence across donors. To decide whether each TCR beta V gene segment behaved as functional or pseudogenic, an earlier analysis of some 600 of the donors relied on high-throughput TCR beta sequencing. Donor age, sex, ethnicity and CMV serostatus were collected together with the repertoire data. Genome-wide SNP genotypes for about three fifths of the roughly 700 donors were used in a later genetic analysis, which treated that subset as a discovery cohort. All discovery cohort repertoires had been generated on a single sequencing platform. Both class I and class II loci were covered by HLA typing, at four-digit resolution. The number of typed donors differed by locus: about 620-630 for A, B, C, DRB1 and DQB1; some 500 for DQA1; around 610 for DPA1; and some 450 for DPB1. Several DR-DQ haplotypes were treated as single units for association and clustering because of strong linkage in the cohort. Among some 400 genotyped donors of the cohort, an average of around 250,000 unique TCR beta nucleotide sequences was sequenced per donor, of which 15% to 20% were non-productive. Paper-wide results and their limitations: Strong co-occurrence of HLA alleles, especially DR and DQ, made assigning TCR associations to individual alleles difficult. Correlated functional status among segregating V segments might be attributable to linkage disequilibrium, but an unknown experimental factor could not be ruled out. The only immune exposure information available for the cohort was CMV serostatus. Only TCR beta chains were sequenced in this cohort, and the absence of alpha or paired-chain data limited detectable features. A later genetic analysis associated a missense DCLRE1C variant with V-gene and J-gene trimming of TCR beta chains, and an independent cohort replicated the association. A later analysis associated 15,000 to 20,000 TCR beta sequences with specific HLA alleles at a false discovery rate of 0.05. In a later analysis, HLA-associated TCR beta chains were found to be more clonally expanded and to have lower generation probabilities than equally common non-associated chains. In a later analysis, most CMV-associated TCR beta chains were found to appear HLA-restricted, with HLA associations seemingly driven largely by CMV exposure. In vitro tests confirmed that a few of the cytomegalovirus-associated TCR beta chains recognize cytomegalovirus antigens. Sequencing depth was assumed to be roughly uniform across donors in the presence/absence analyses, though that assumption may not hold. According to the authors, the approach could potentially be generalized to other disease states and immunological phenotypes. In an earlier analysis of more than 450 of the donors, most TCR beta V segments were observed in productive rearrangements about 90% or about 30% of the time, broadly matching IMGT annotations. According to a later genetic analysis, donors in an Asian-associated ancestry cluster had fewer N-insertions in productive TCRs than the approximately 710-donor mean. The study gave a list of under 200 TCR beta chains associated with cytomegalovirus. In a later analysis, the rate of TCR association differed among HLA loci, with DRB1 alleles having the most associated TCRs and HLA-C alleles having the fewest. Cytomegalovirus status was reported to be diagnosed by the classifier with high specificity and sensitivity in both the original and validation cohorts. HLA typing was unavailable for some donors at each locus, so association tests used only the typed subset. A cluster of highly shared sequence variants was judged likely to represent a technical artifact of the sequencing pipeline. Across donors, most TCR sequences were observed very rarely, whereas some public TCRs were present in many individuals. Because the 87-base-pair reads could not distinguish some IMGT-functional V segments, including TRBV6-2 and TRBV6-3, those segments were excluded. According to a later analysis, parvovirus B19, influenza, CMV and Epstein-Barr virus appeared linked to several top co-occurrence clusters. A further reported finding was that TCR beta sequences accurately predicted the HLA-A and HLA-B alleles for most subjects in the first cohort. Because counts were too low, about 17 rarely observed V segments, including chromosome 9 orphons, were excluded from the earlier analysis of several hundred of the donors.

To prepare the library, the immunoSEQ multiplex PCR assay was applied. For the multiplex PCR, a mixture combining 60 forward primers for TCR Vbeta segments and 13 reverse primers for TCR Jbeta segments was used. Amplification of the CDR3 region of rearranged TCR beta genes was performed with a multiplex PCR assay on genomic DNA. The Illumina HiSeq System was used to sequence the amplified TCR beta libraries as 87-base-pair reads. The study's processing was this. Across the 500 to 750 repertoires, a later analysis counted roughly 77 million unique TCR beta chains, roughly 11 million of which were shared by at least two donors. To remove PCR and sequencing errors, raw reads were error-corrected and collapsed into unique sequences using a nearest-neighbor algorithm that merged closely related sequences. Alignment of CDR3 sequences to IMGT reference sequences was used to assign V, D and J gene segments. For a sequence to be retained, a match of at least six nucleotides was required to both a V gene segment and a J gene segment. A rearrangement counted as productive if the CDR3 had no stop codons and remained in frame with V and J, and every other rearrangement counted as non-productive. Following IMGT convention, CDR3 was defined as the stretch from the second conserved V-encoded cysteine up to the conserved J-encoded phenylalanine. The earlier analysis of 500 to 750 of the donors excluded any sequence lacking an unambiguous match to a single V gene segment. An earlier analysis of some 500 of the donors classified V segments as functional when productive rearrangements were above 56.7% and as segregating when the standard deviation between donors was above 5%. A statistical classification framework was developed to diagnose cytomegalovirus status using the catalog of TCR beta chain sequences. In a later analysis, TCR nucleotide sequences were compared against IMGT/GENE-DB human TR gene sequences so that V and J genes could be assigned. Using the TCRdist pipeline, a later analysis assigned CDR3 sequences along with most-parsimonious VDJ recombination scenarios. In a later analysis, every TCR beta chain was defined by the combination of its CDR3 amino acid sequence and its V-gene family, and reads without a unique V-gene family were dropped. As a way to deal with suspected cross-contamination and a sequencing artifact, a later analysis dropped 450 to 700 nucleotide sequences that were highly shared and had low generation probability. In a later analysis, a clonal expansion index was calculated for each public chain from normalized within-repertoire ranks of inferred template counts. A later analysis computed generation probabilities with a VDJ recombination model fitted to out-of-frame rearrangements, and checked the results against IGoR. Hypergeometric tests were used in a later analysis to score TCR-TCR, TCR-HLA and TCR-CMV co-occurrence, with a repertoire-size bias correction applied to the TCR pairs. A later analysis estimated false discovery rates by permuting HLA or CMV assignments 20 times. In a later analysis, co-occurring TCRs were grouped using DBSCAN, and TCRdist sequence similarity was added for clustering within HLA-allele-positive subsets. Repertoires with fewer than 30,000 or more than 120,000 public chains, plus five repertoires with anomalous nucleotide sharing, were excluded from co-occurrence clustering. Drawn from immuneACCESS, this table holds only the in-frame rearrangements with V and J called that TCRdb kept. Clones are partly lost; checked studies trace under half to an unresolved V gene and leave the rest unexplained. V, J and clone size are taken as reported in that table, and D and trimming were inferred from the DNA itself. The sample's clone listing holds approximately 75,000 clones. 0.83% of the sample comes from the top ten.

The rearranged segments are TRBV6-5 and TRBJ2-3, with 10 bases matching TRBD1. The clonotype comes from a boy between 5 and 17 years old in good health and CMV-seronegative. Source material: PBMCs. The nucleotides are TGTGCCAGCAGTTCGACAGGGGGCCTTGGCACAGATACGCAGTATTTT. It is translated as CASSSTGGLGTDTQYF.